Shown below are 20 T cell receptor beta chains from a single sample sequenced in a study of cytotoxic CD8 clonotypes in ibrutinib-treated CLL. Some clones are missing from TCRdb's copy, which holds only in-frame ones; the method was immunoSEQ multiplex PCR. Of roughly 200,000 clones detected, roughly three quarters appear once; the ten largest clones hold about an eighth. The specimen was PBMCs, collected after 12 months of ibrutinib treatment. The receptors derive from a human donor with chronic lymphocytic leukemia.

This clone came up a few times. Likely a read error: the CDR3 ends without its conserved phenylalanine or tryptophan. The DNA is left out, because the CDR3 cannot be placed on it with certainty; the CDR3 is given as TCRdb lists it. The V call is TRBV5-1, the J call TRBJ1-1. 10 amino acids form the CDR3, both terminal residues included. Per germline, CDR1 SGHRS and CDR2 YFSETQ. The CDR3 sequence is CASSLDWSTQ.

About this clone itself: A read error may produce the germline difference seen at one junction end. CDR3 coding DNA: TGCGCCCGCAGCATGGGACTGGACACTGAAGCTTTCTTT. As protein: CARSMGLDTEAFF. The gene calls are TRBV5-1 and TRBJ1-1, with a possible D match to TRBD1 (5 bases). CDR3 length: 13 residues. Looked up from germline, CDR1 is SGHRS and CDR2 is YFSETQ.

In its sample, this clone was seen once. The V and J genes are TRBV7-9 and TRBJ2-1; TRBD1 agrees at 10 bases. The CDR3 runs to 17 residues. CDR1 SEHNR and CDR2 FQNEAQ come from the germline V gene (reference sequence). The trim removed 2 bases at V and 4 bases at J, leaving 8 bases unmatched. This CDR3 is CASSLPTAGQGYNEQFF. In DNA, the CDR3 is TGTGCCAGCAGCTTACCCACCGCGGGACAGGGGTACAATGAGCAGTTCTTC.

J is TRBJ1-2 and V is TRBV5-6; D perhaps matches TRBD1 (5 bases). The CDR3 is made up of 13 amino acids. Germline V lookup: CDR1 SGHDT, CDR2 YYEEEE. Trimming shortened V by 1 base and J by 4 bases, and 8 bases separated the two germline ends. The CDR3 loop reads CASSLKGVYGYTF. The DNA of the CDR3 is TGTGCCAGCAGCTTGAAAGGGGTCTATGGCTACACCTTC.

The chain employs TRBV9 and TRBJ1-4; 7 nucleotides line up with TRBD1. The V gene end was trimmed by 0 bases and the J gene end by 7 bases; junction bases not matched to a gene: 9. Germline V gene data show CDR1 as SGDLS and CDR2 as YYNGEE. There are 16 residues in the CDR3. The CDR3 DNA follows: TGTGCCAGCAGCGTAGCCCAGGGGGGATGGGGTGAAAAACTGTTTTTT. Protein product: CASSVAQGGWGEKLFF.

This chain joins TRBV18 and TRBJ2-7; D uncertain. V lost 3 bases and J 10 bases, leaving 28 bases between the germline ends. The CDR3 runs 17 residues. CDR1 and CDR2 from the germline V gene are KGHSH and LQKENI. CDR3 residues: CASSPPAGFDLPRLQYF. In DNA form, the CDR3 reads TGTGCCAGCTCACCCCCCGCCGGGTTCGATCTGCCACGACTTCAGTACTTC.

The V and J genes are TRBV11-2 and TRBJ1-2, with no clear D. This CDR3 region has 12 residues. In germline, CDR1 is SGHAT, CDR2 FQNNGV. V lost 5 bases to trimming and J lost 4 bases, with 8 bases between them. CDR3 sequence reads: CASSPAGYGYTF. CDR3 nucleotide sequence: TGTGCCAGCAGCCCTGCCGGCTATGGCTACACCTTC.

This CDR3 reads CASSPKSGSSYEQYF. The CDR3 coding sequence is TGTGCCAGCAGTCCCAAAAGCGGAAGCTCCTACGAGCAGTACTTC. The chain joins TRBV11-1 to TRBJ2-7; a weak D match, TRBD2 (5 bases). CDR3 length: 15 amino acids. Trimming took off 6 bases at V and 0 bases at J, with 15 bases between the two ends. Germline CDR1 is SGHAT and CDR2 is FQDESV (reference sequence).

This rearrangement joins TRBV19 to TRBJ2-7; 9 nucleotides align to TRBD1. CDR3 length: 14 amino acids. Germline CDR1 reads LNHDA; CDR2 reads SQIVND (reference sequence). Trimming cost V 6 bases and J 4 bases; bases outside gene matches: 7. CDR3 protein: CASSEGQGSYEQYF. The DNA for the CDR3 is TGTGCCAGTAGCGAAGGACAGGGGTCTTACGAGCAGTACTTC.

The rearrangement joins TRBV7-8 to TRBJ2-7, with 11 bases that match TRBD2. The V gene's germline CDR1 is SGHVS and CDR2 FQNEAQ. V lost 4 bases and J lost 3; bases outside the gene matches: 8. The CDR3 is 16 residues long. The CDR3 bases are TGTGCCAGCAGCTCCTTGGTAGCGGGGGGGATCTACGAGCAGTACTTC. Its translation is CASSSLVAGGIYEQYF.

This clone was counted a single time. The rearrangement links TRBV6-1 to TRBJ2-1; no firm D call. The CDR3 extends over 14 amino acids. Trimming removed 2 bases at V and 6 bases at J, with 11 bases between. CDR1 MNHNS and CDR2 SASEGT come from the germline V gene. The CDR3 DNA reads TGTGCCAGCAGTGAATCGGCAGCCACCAATGAGCAGTTCTTC. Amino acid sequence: CASSESAATNEQFF.

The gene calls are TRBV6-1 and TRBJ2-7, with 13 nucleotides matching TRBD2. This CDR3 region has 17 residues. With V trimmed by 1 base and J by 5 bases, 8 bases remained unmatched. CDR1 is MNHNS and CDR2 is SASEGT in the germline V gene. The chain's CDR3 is CASSEGLAGGTYHEQYF. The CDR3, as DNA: TGTGCCAGCAGTGAAGGACTAGCGGGAGGAACTTACCACGAGCAGTACTTC.

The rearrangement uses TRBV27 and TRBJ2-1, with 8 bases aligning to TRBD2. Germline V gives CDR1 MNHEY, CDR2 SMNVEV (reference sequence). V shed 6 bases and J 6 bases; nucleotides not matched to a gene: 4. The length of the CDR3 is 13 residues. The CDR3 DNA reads TGTGCCAGCAGCCGACTAGCGCGCAATGAGCAGTTCTTC. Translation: CASSRLARNEQFF.

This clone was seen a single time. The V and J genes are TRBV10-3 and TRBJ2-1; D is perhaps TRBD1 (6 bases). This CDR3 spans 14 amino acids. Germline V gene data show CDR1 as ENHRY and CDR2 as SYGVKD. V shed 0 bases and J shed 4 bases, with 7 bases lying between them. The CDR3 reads CAISESTGYNEQFF. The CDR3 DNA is TGTGCCATCAGTGAGTCGACAGGTTACAATGAGCAGTTCTTC.

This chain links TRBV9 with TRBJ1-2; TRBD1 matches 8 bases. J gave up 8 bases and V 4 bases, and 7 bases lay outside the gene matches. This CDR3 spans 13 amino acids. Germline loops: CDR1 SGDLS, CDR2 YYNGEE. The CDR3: CASSPQGGGGYTF. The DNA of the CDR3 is TGTGCCAGCAGCCCACAGGGGGGCGGCGGCTACACCTTC.

The CDR3 is CASTPDQETQYF. The DNA for the CDR3 is TGTGCCAGCACCCCCGACCAAGAGACCCAGTACTTC. The rearrangement joins TRBV11-2 to TRBJ2-5, with D uncertain. V dropped 7 bases and J dropped 0 bases, with 6 bases sitting between them. Germline V CDR1 and CDR2: SGHAT, FQNNGV. The length of the CDR3 is 12 residues.

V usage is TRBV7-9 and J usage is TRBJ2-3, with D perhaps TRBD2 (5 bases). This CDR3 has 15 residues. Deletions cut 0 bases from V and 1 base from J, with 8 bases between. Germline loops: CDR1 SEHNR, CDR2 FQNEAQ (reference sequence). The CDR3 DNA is TGTGCCAGCAGCTTAGCTCTAGCACGCACAGATACGCAGTATTTT. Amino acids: CASSLALARTDTQYF.

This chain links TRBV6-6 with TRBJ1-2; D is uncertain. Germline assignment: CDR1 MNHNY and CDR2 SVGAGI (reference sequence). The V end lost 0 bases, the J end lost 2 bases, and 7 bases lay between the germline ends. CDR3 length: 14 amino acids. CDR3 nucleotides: TGTGCCAGCAGTTACTCAGGTGGGAACTATGGCTACACCTTC. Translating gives CASSYSGGNYGYTF.

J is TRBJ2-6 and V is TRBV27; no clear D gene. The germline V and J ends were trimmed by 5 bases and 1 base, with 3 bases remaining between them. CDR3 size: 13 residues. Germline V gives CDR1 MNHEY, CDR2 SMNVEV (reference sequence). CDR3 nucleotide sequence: TGTGCCAGCAGTCCTTCTGGGGCCAACGTCCTGACTTTC. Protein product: CASSPSGANVLTF.

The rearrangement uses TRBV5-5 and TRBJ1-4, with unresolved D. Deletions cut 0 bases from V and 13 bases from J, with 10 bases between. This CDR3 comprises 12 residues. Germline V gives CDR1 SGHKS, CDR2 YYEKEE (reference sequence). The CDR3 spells CASSLGPRGLFF. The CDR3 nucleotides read TGTGCCAGCAGCTTGGGGCCTCGGGGACTGTTTTTT.